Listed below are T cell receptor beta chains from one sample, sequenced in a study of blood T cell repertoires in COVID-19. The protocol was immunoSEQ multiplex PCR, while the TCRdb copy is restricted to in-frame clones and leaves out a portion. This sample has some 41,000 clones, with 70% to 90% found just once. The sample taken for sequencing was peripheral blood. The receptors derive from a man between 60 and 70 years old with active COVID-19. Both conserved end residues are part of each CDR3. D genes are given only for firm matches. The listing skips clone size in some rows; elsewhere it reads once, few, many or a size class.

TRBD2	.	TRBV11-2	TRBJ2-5	TGTGCCAGCAGCTTAATGGGAGGGAACCAAGAGACCCAGTACTTC	CASSLMGGNQETQYF
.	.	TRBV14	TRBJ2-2	TGTGCCAGCAGCCAAACAGGTCCCGCGAACACCGGGGAGCTGTTTTTT	CASSQTGPANTGELFF
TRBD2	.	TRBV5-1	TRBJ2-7	TGCGCCAGCAGTGGGACTAGCGGTTCCTACGAGCAGTACTTC	CASSGTSGSYEQYF
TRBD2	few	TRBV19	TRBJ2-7	TGTGCCAGTATGGTTGCGGGAGCGGGCTCCTACGAGCAGTACTTC	CASMVAGAGSYEQYF
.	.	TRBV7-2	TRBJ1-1	TGTGCCAGCAGCTTAGCAAAAACAGGGGAAGCTTTCTTT	CASSLAKTGEAFF
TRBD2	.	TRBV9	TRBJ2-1	TGTGCCAGCAGCGTGACTAGCGGCTACAATGAGCAGTTCTTC	CASSVTSGYNEQFF
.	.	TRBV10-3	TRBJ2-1	TGTGCCATCAGTGAGTCAGGGTCGCGGGACAATGAGCAGTTCTTC	CAISESGSRDNEQFF
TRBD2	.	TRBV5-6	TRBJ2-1	TGTGCCAGCAGCTTTCCGCTAGCGGGGACCTTGGGGAATGAGCAGTTCTTC	CASSFPLAGTLGNEQFF
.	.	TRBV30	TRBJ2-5	TGTGCCTGGAGTGTATTTTCGGCGGGGGCGAATCAAGAGACCCAGTACTTC	CAWSVFSAGANQETQYF
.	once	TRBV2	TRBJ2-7	TGTGCCAGCAGTCCCACTTACAGTTACGAGCAGTACTTC	CASSPTYSYEQYF
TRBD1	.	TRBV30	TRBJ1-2	TGTGCCTGGAGTAATCGACAGGGCTCGGTTGATGGCTACACCTTC	CAWSNRQGSVDGYTF
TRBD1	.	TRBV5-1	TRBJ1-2	TGCGCCAGCAGCTTTGGGGGACAGACGATCTATGGCTACACCTTC	CASSFGGQTIYGYTF
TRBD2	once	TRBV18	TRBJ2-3	TGTGCCAGCTCACCAACTAGCGGAGGCACAGATACGCAGTATTTT	CASSPTSGGTDTQYF
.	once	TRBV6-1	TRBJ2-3	TGTGCCAGCAGTGAAGCGGTCGACGGGGGTGGCACAGATACGCAGTATTTT	CASSEAVDGGGTDTQYF